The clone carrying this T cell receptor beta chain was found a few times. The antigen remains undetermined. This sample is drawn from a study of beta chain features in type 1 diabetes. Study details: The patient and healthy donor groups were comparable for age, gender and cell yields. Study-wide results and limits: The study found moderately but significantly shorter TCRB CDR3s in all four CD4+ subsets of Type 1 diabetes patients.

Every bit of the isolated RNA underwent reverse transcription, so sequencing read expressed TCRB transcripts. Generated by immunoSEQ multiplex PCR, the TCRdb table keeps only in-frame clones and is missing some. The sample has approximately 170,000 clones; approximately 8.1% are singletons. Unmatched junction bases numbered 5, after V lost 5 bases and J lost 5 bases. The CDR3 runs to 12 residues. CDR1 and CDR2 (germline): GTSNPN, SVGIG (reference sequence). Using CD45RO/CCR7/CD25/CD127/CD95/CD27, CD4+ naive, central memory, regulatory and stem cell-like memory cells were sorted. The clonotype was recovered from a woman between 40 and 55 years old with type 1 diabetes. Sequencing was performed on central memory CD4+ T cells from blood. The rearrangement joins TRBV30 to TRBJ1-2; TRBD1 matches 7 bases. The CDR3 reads CAWRGTEYGYTF. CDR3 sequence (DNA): TGTGCCTGGCGCGGGACAGAATATGGCTACACCTTC.